This section outlines one TCR beta chain sequence together with its context. What it binds is not known. One junction end disagrees with the germline gene, perhaps due to a read error. Additional DNA sequences in this sample encode the identical CDR3. This entry comes from a study of T cell responses to AZD1222 COVID-19 vaccine. Measured with immunoSEQ multiplex PCR; TCRdb has only the in-frame clones, and not every one. The data show about 140,000 clones, about 90% seen once. Germline V gene lookup returns CDR1 SGHDT and CDR2 YYEEEE. The CDR3 covers 14 residues. Whole-study results and caveats: Once two AZD1222 doses were given, Spike-specific TCR breadth and depth went up. Reportedly, nearly half of unique spike TCRs recognized epitopes outside B.1.351/B.1.1.7 mutations.

This sequence joins TRBV5-6 and TRBJ1-5; perhaps TRBD1 as D (6 bases). The sequencing here drew on peripheral blood, taken 28 days after the second dose of the MenACWY control vaccine. The origin of this receptor is an adult who received the MenACWY meningococcal vaccine as a control. This chain's CDR3 is CASSLAGGNQPQHF. In DNA form, the CDR3 reads TGTGCCAGCAGCTTGGCGGGGGGCAACCAGCCCCAGCATTTT. The full variable domain, with the rest looked up from reference TRBV5-6 and TRBJ1-5, is DAGVTQSPTHLIKTRGQQVTLRCSPKSGHDTVSWYQQALGQGPQFIFQYYEEEERQRGNFPDRFSGHQFPNYSSELNVNALLLGDSALYLCASSLAGGNQPQHFGDGTRLSIL.